This T cell receptor beta chain was observed in a study of blood T cell repertoires in COVID-19. Study background: The origin of the acute and convalescent COVID-19 samples was the United States, Italy and Spain. T cells, B-cell-depleted T cells, or PBMCs provided the cDNA or gDNA that served as material.

Libraries were prepared by immunoSEQ multiplex PCR; TCRdb keeps only in-frame clonotypes and omits some of them. Among 130,000 to 150,000 clones listed, around 84% were seen once. This clonotype originated in a human donor in a cohort sampled during active COVID-19. The sequencing input was peripheral blood.

The CDR3 spells CASSPGGSEGYTF. DNA for the CDR3: TGTGCCAGCAGCCCCGGGGGTTCTGAGGGCTACACCTTC. This chain connects TRBV4-2 to TRBJ1-2, with a weak D call TRBD1 (5 bases). Trimming cost V 4 bases and J 8 bases, with 14 bases left between them. The CDR3 contains 13 residues. Germline assignment: CDR1 LGHNA and CDR2 YNFKEQ.